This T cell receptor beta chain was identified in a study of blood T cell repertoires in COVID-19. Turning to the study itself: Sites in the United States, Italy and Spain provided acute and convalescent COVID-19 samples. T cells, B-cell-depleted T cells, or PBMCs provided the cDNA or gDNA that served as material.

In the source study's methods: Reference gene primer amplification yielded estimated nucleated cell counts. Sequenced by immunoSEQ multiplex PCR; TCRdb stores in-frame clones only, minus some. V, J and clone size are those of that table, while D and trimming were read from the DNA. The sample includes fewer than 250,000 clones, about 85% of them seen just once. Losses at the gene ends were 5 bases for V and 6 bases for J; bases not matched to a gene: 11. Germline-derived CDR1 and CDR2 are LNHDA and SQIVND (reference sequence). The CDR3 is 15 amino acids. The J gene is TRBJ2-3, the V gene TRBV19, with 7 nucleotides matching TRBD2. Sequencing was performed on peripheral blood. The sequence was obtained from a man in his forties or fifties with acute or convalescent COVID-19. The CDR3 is CASSSPGLNSDTQYF. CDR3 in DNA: TGTGCCAGTAGTTCTCCGGGACTAAACTCGGATACGCAGTATTTT.